The rows below give T cell receptor beta chains drawn from one sample of a study of cytomegalovirus exposure and HLA in healthy donors. Profiled with immunoSEQ multiplex PCR; TCRdb holds only in-frame clones, not every one. Here the sample spans about 82,000 clones, around 76% being singletons. Sequenced: PBMCs. All receptors derive from a woman in her forties or fifties in good health and CMV-seropositive. CDR3s include the opening cysteine and the closing phenylalanine or tryptophan. D genes are given only for firm matches. Rows give clone size only sometimes, using once, few, many, or a class for an expanded clone.

>TRBJ2-5|TRBV19|15|-|TRBD2
TGTGCCAGTAACCACCGGACTAGCGGACAAGAGACCCAGTACTTC
CASNHRTSGQETQYF
>TRBJ2-2|TRBV2|13|few|-
TGTGCCAGCAGTGAAAGGCGGACCGGGGAGCTGTTTTTT
CASSERRTGELFF
>TRBJ2-7|TRBV5-4|12|-|-
TGTGCCAGCAGCTTCGAAGGAGACGAGCAGTACTTC
CASSFEGDEQYF
>TRBJ1-3|TRBV5-1|15|-|TRBD1
TGCGCCAGCAGACAAGACAGGGACTCAGGAAACACCATATATTTT
CASRQDRDSGNTIYF
>TRBJ1-1|TRBV4-1|14|-|TRBD1
TGCGCCAGCAGCCCCCGGGACAGGGGCACTGAAGCTTTCTTT
CASSPRDRGTEAFF
>TRBJ2-5|TRBV7-6|19|-|TRBD2
TGTGCCAGCAGCTCTCAGGGACTAGCTAGCGGGAGGGCCCAAGAGACCCAGTACTTC
CASSSQGLASGRAQETQYF
>TRBJ1-5|TRBV18|15|-|TRBD1
TGTGCCAGCTCTGGACAGGGGCCGGGCAATCAGCCCCAGCATTTT
CASSGQGPGNQPQHF
>TRBJ1-1|TRBV6-1|13|-|-
TGTGCCAGCAGTGATTTGCTATCCACTGAAGCTTTCTTT
CASSDLLSTEAFF
>TRBJ1-1|TRBV9|17|once|TRBD1
TGTGCCAGCAGCGTAGTGGAGGGGGCGGTTTATGACACTGAAGCTTTCTTT
CASSVVEGAVYDTEAFF
>TRBJ2-7|TRBV5-1|15|-|-
TGCGCCAGCAGCTTGGCTCTAGCTAGCTCCTACGAGCAGTACTTC
CASSLALASSYEQYF
>TRBJ2-5|TRBV2|15|-|TRBD2
TGTGCCAGCAGGGGACTAGCGGGTTTCCAAGAGACCCAGTACTTC
CASRGLAGFQETQYF
>TRBJ2-7|TRBV27|15|once|TRBD1
TGTGCCAGCAGTCCGCGGGACAGGGATTCCTACGAGCAGTACTTC
CASSPRDRDSYEQYF
>TRBJ1-2|TRBV30|13|few|TRBD1
TGTGCCTCGTACAGGGGAGAACACTATGGCTACACCTTC
CASYRGEHYGYTF
>TRBJ2-1|TRBV5-1|13|-|-
TGCGCCAGCAGCTTAACTCGAAGGAGTGAGCAGTTCTTC
CASSLTRRSEQFF
>TRBJ2-6|TRBV25-1|14|-|TRBD1
TGTGCCAGCAGTCCCCAGGGGGAGGCCAACGTCCTGACTTTC
CASSPQGEANVLTF
>TRBJ1-2|TRBV2|12|-|-
TGTGCCAGTACCTTTGAGGTAAACGGCTACACCTTC
CASTFEVNGYTF
>TRBJ1-2|TRBV30|13|-|-
TGTGCCTGGAGTGGCCCGACAGAACATGGCTACACCTTC
CAWSGPTEHGYTF
>TRBJ1-2|TRBV19|12|-|-
TGTGCCAGCTCCCCTAAATCCTATGGCTACACCTTC
CASSPKSYGYTF
>TRBJ1-1|TRBV19|15|-|-
TGTGCCAGTAGTATATTACGGACAGCGAACACTGAAGCTTTCTTT
CASSILRTANTEAFF
>TRBJ1-4|TRBV5-8|15|few|-
TGTGCCAGCAGCGTGGGACACAGCTCAAATGAAAAACTGTTTTTT
CASSVGHSSNEKLFF
>TRBJ1-5|TRBV30|15|-|-
TGTGCCTGGAGTCCACCGCCGGGGGTAGGTCAGCCCCAGCATTTT
CAWSPPPGVGQPQHF
>TRBJ1-1|TRBV5-1|18|few|TRBD1
TGCGCCAGCAGCTTGGGGGACAGGGGCTTTAAGATGAACACTGAAGCTTTCTTT
CASSLGDRGFKMNTEAFF